The 3 T cell receptor beta chains below all came from one sample that was sequenced in a study of T cell responses to AZD1222 COVID-19 vaccine listed by TCRdb under 2021. The protocol used for the library was the immunoSEQ multiplex PCR assay. TCRdb obtained this table from immuneACCESS and retained in-frame rearrangements with V and J assigned. These tables miss some clones; where compared with another copy, unresolved V genes account for less than half of the shortfall, and the remainder is unexplained. The sample has over 85,000 clones on record, 70% to 90% of them singletons. The ten largest clones represent 3.2% of the sample. The sample's time point label, in plain terms: baseline before first vaccination. The sequenced sample was peripheral blood, obtained on day 0 of AZD1222 vaccination. Receptor source: an adult in good health.

The chain couples TRBV27 to TRBJ2-4; TRBD1 aligns across 7 bases. The CDR3 is 23 amino acids. The V segment lost 2 bases and the J segment 0 bases; nucleotides outside the gene matches: 25. Germline V gene lookup returns CDR1 MNHEY and CDR2 SMNVEV (reference sequence). In DNA form, the CDR3 reads TGTGCCAGCAGTTTACCCCGACCCTCCACCGGGACAGCGCCTATCCTAGCCAAAAACATTCAGTACTTC. Translated, it gives CASSLPRPSTGTAPILAKNIQYF.

V usage is TRBV6-2 or TRBV6-3 and J usage is TRBJ1-2; D is unresolved. CDR3 length: 15 amino acids. CDR1 MNHEY and CDR2 SVGEGT come from the germline V gene. The V end was cut by 2 bases, the J end by 0 bases, with 10 bases between. CDR3 in amino acids: CASSYLGTANYGYTF. CDR3 coding DNA: TGTGCCAGCAGTTACCTGGGCACAGCTAACTATGGCTACACCTTC.

Note on this clone: This sample also contains other DNA sequences that code for the same CDR3. The J gene is TRBJ1-5, the V gene TRBV10-3; 7 nucleotides agree with TRBD1. V lost 3 bases and J lost 5; bases outside the gene matches: 4. There are 14 residues in the CDR3. The germline V gene has CDR1 ENHRY and CDR2 SYGVKD. CDR3 region: CAISEAGGDQPQHF. The DNA for the CDR3 is TGTGCCATCAGTGAAGCAGGGGGTGATCAGCCCCAGCATTTT.